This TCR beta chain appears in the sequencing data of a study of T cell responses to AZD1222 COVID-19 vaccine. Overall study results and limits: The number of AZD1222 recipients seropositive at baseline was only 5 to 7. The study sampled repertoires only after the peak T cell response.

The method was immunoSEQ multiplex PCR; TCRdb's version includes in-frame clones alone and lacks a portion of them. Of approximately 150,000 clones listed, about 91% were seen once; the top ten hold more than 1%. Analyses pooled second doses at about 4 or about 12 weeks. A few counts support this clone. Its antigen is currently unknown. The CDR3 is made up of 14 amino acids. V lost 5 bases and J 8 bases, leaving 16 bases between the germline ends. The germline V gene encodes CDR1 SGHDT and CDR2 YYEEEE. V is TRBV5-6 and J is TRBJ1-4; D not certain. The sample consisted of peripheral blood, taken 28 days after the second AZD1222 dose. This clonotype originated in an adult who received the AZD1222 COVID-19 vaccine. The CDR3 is CASSRPVVGEKLFF. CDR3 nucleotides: TGTGCCAGCAGTCGACCGGTGGTTGGGGAAAAACTGTTTTTT.